The present T cell receptor beta chain was sequenced within a study of CXCR3-negative and CXCR3-positive naive CD8 T cells. Each TRB cDNA library was prepared by 5' RACE (with UMI labels). For each CDR3 protein, TCRdb gives one entry from its re-call of the 5' RACE reads, without DNA. Recorded for this sample: approximately 88,000 distinct CDR3 sequences. CDR1 and CDR2 (germline): SQVTM, ANQGSEA. This CDR3 contains 12 residues. Naive CD8+ T cells showed CD45RO-CCR7+CD27+CD95-. The gene calls are TRBV29-1 and TRBJ2-2. The sequenced sample consisted of naive CXCR3- CD8+ T cells from blood. Noted subset: CD45RO-CCR7+CD27+CD95- naive CD8+ T cells lacking CXCR3 (TNR3-). The receptor comes from a human donor in good health. Some clones in this sample may be carry-over from other donors' samples. The CDR3 is CSANLNTGELFF.